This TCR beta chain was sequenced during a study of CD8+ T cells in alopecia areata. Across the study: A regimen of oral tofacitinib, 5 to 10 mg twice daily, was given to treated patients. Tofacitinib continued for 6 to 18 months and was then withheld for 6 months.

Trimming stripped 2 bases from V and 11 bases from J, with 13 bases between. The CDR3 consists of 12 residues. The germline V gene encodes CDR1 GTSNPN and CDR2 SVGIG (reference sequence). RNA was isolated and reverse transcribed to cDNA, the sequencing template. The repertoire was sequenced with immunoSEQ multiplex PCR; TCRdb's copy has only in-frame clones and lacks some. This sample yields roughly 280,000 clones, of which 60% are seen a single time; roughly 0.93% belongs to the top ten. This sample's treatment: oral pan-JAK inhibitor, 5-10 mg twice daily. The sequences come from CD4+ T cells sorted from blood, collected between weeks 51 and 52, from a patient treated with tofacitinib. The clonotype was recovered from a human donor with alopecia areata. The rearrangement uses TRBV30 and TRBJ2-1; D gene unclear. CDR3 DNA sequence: TGTGCCTGGAGTCTCTGGGAAGGCCAGCAGTTCTTC. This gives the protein CAWSLWEGQQFF.